Given below is one TCR beta chain in context. Its specificity is not known. This sample was taken from a study of cytomegalovirus exposure and HLA in healthy donors. The PCR used 60 Vbeta and 13 Jbeta primers. TCRdb keeps only in-frame clones here, not all; method: immunoSEQ multiplex PCR. Its clone listing holds some 200,000 clones. The study, taken as a whole, reports: Presence/absence analyses took donor sequencing depth as roughly uniform. Earlier analysis yielded a pattern in which most TCR beta V segments were productive about 90% or about 30% of the time.

CDR1 is LNHNV, CDR2 YYDKDF, per germline (reference sequence). This CDR3 is built from 15 residues. The trim removed 5 bases at V and 7 bases at J, leaving 9 bases unmatched. The specimen was PBMCs. This chain connects TRBV15 to TRBJ1-5; TRBD1 aligns across 9 bases. The source is a man aged 25-45 years in good health and CMV-seronegative. CDR3 nucleotides: TGTGCCACCAGCCGGGGACAGGGCTTCTGGCAGCCCCAGCATTTT. Protein sequence: CATSRGQGFWQPQHF.